This T cell receptor beta chain was documented in a study of blood T cells in healthy people across ages. Findings and caveats of the study: Long-lived and aged donors differed, with more naive CD4+ cells and higher diversity in the long-lived. A strong correlation was found between TCR beta diversity and the percentage of naive T cells.

This clonotype appeared a few times. Its antigen is as yet unknown. This may be a read error, as it is one base from a much larger clone. A sample-barcoded 5' primer and a J-beta primer mix were used in a second PCR of about 6 to 12 cycles. Samples each returned at least 2.5 million CDR3-containing paired-end reads. MiXCR was run by TCRdb on the 5' RACE reads, yielding one entry per CDR3 protein. Among hundreds of thousands of distinct CDR3 sequences listed, under 25% were seen once. The germline V gene encodes CDR1 SGHRS and CDR2 YFSETQ. V was clipped by 3 bases and J by 2 bases; unmatched bases: 5. The CDR3 is 16 amino acids.

Sequences were obtained from blood. The genes are TRBV5-1 and TRBJ2-5; 12 nucleotides line up with TRBD2. The clonotype was recovered from a man between 65 and 85 years old in good health. The CDR3 spells CASSSGTSGFQETQYF. Written as DNA, the CDR3 is TGCGCCAGCAGCTCGGGGACTAGCGGGTTTCAAGAGACCCAGTACTTC.